Reported below is one T cell receptor (beta chain). Antigen unknown. The authors built TCR beta libraries using iRepertoire HTBI primers and Arm-PCR of CDR3 regions. MiXCR, applied by TCRdb to the multiplex PCR reads, yields one record per CDR3 protein. The sample carries some 500,000 distinct CDR3 sequences, about 13% recorded once. These data belong to a study of regulatory T cells in long-lasting Graves disease. General study points: Newly diagnosed disease favored TRBV20-1 and TRBJ2-1 over persistent disease.

Time point: newly diagnosed GD, antithyroid drugs for less than 3 months. PBMC RNA served as the TCR library source. This CDR3 spans 14 amino acids. Germline V gives CDR1 SQVTM, CDR2 ANQGSEA. V dropped 5 bases and J dropped 7; count of bases not matched to a gene: 11. The same specimen was also included in a second study, on T cells in Graves' hyperthyroidism and ophthalmopathy. That work contributes: Expanded thyroid clonotypes (above 0.001) were mostly also found in blood.

The chain is built from TRBV29-1 and TRBJ2-1; 7 bases are a match to TRBD2. This TCR derives from a man aged 25-40 years with Graves disease. The sample here was peripheral blood mononuclear cells (PBMCs), taken at new diagnosis, from a patient treated with antithyroid drugs. In DNA form, the CDR3 reads TGCAGCGTTATAACTAGCGAAAAAAAGAATGAGCAGTTCTTC. Protein: CSVITSEKKNEQFF.